These 17 T cell receptor beta chains were sequenced from one sample in a study of lymphopenia after photon versus proton radiotherapy. Only in-frame clones appear in the TCRdb table, and some are missing; sequencing was by immunoSEQ multiplex PCR. The sample yields about 24,000 clones, approximately 80% seen once. The source material was peripheral blood, sampled from a patient treated with photon-based radiotherapy. Receptor source: a man aged 35 to 55 with gastric cancer.

V is TRBV2 and J is TRBJ1-6, with 8 positions matching TRBD1. CDR1 SNHLY and CDR2 FYNNEI come from the germline V gene. J was trimmed by 10 bases and V by 6 bases; bases with no gene match: 11. This CDR3 spans 15 amino acids. The CDR3 spells CASRRTTGEVSPLHF. The CDR3 DNA reads as TGTGCCAGCAGGAGGACGACAGGGGAGGTCTCACCCCTCCACTTT. Together with reference TRBV2 and TRBJ1-6, the CDR3 gives the full variable domain: EPEVTQTPSHQVTQMGQEVILRCVPISNHLYFYWYRQILGQKVEFLVSFYNNEISEKSEIFDDQFSVERPDGSNFTLKIRSTKLEDSAMYFCASRRTTGEVSPLHFGNGTRLTVT.

The chain employs TRBV5-1 and TRBJ1-5; no clear D. V was clipped by 0 bases and J by 2 bases, with 12 bases between them. This CDR3 contains 16 residues. Germline lookup yields CDR1 SGHRS and CDR2 YFSETQ. The CDR3 nucleotides read TGCGCCAGCAGCTTGGACGGCAGAGGCCGCAATCAGCCCCAGCATTTT. This codes for CASSLDGRGRNQPQHF.

The gene calls are TRBV15 and TRBJ1-6; D perhaps matches TRBD1 (6 bases). This CDR3 has 18 amino acids. V was clipped by 2 bases and J by 0 bases, with 14 bases between them. The V gene's germline CDR1 is LNHNV and CDR2 YYDKDF (reference sequence). The CDR3 is CATSRSTGPSSYNSPLHF. The CDR3, as DNA: TGTGCCACCAGCAGAAGTACAGGGCCCAGCTCCTATAATTCACCCCTCCACTTT. Full variable domain (rest looked up from reference TRBV15 and TRBJ1-6): DAMVIQNPRYQVTQFGKPVTLSCSQTLNHNVMYWYQQKSSQAPKLLFHYYDKDFNNEADTPDNFQSRRPNTSFCFLDIRSPGLGDTAMYLCATSRSTGPSSYNSPLHFGNGTRLTVT.

CDR3 sequence reads: CASSQGGQNNEQFF. In nucleotides, the CDR3 is TGTGCCAGCAGCCAGGGGGGACAGAACAATGAGCAGTTCTTC. The genes are TRBV4-2 and TRBJ2-1; D perhaps matches TRBD1 (7 bases). From germline, CDR1 is LGHNA and CDR2 YNFKEQ. The CDR3 is 14 amino acids. V was pared by 3 bases and J by 5 bases, with 11 bases between.

J is TRBJ1-1 and V is TRBV11-1; D is perhaps TRBD1 (6 bases). CDR3 size: 18 residues. Trimming cost V 4 bases and J 1 base, with 22 bases left between them. In germline, CDR1 is SGHAT, CDR2 FQDESV (reference sequence). CDR3 region: CASSSLVGWTDENTEAFF. The CDR3 DNA follows: TGTGCCAGCAGCTCCCTAGTGGGATGGACAGACGAGAACACTGAAGCTTTCTTT.

In its sample, this clone was seen once. The rearrangement uses TRBV14 and TRBJ2-1; the D gene is possibly TRBD2 (6 bases). V lost 4 bases and J lost 8, with 9 bases in between. CDR1 and CDR2 from the germline V gene are SGHDN and FVKESK. The CDR3 is 12 residues long. This CDR3 reads CASSPDYDEQFF. Written as DNA, the CDR3 is TGTGCCAGCAGCCCGGACTATGATGAGCAGTTCTTC.

The genes are TRBV6-5 and TRBJ2-7, with 11 bases identical to TRBD1. V lost 4 bases to trimming and J lost 6 bases; unmatched junction nucleotides: 5. Per the germline V gene, CDR1 is MNHEY and CDR2 is SVGAGI. This CDR3 is 14 amino acids long. CDR3 protein: CASSWDRGSGEQYF. The CDR3 DNA sequence: TGTGCCAGCAGTTGGGACAGGGGGTCCGGCGAGCAGTACTTC.

The V and J genes are TRBV30 and TRBJ1-1, with D hard to call. Germline V gene lookup returns CDR1 GTSNPN and CDR2 SVGIG (reference sequence). This CDR3 contains 14 residues. Trimming stripped 4 bases from V and 0 bases from J, with 12 bases between. CDR3 amino acids: CAWKRQSMNTEAFF. In nucleotides, the CDR3 is TGTGCCTGGAAGCGGCAGTCGATGAACACTGAAGCTTTCTTT.

The CDR3 nucleotides are TGTGCCAGCAGCTTAGGGGTCGGCTACACCTTC. Protein sequence: CASSLGVGYTF. The chain carries TRBV11-2 and TRBJ1-2, with D unclear. Trimming took off 1 base at V and 8 bases at J, with 5 bases between the two ends. The CDR3 loop spans 11 amino acids. Germline CDR1 and CDR2: SGHAT and FQNNGV.

The chain is built from TRBV7-2 and TRBJ2-5; D possibly corresponds to TRBD2 (6 bases). This CDR3 is built from 13 residues. Trimming pared 4 bases from V and 2 bases from J, leaving 8 bases between. Germline values: CDR1 SGHTA, CDR2 FQGNSA. The CDR3 bases are TGTGCCAGCAGCTACGGGACTCAAGAGACCCAGTACTTC. The encoded protein is CASSYGTQETQYF.

This clone has just a few counts. V usage is TRBV6-1 and J usage is TRBJ2-2; TRBD1 agrees at 8 bases. Trimming took 5 bases from V and 0 from J; bases not matched to a gene: 2. The CDR3 covers 15 residues. CDR1 and CDR2 from the germline V gene are MNHNS and SASEGT. As DNA, the CDR3 is TGTGCCAGCAGTTCAGGGGGCGCGAACACCGGGGAGCTGTTTTTT. It is translated as CASSSGGANTGELFF.

The chain is built from TRBV4-2 and TRBJ2-3; D is perhaps TRBD1 (6 bases). Per germline, CDR1 LGHNA and CDR2 YNFKEQ. The CDR3 has 17 amino acids. Trimming took off 4 bases at V and 0 bases at J, with 17 bases between the two ends. As DNA, the CDR3 is TGTGCCAGCAGCCCTGGAAGGGGGAGAGGTAGCACAGATACGCAGTATTTT. Amino acids: CASSPGRGRGSTDTQYF.

This chain connects TRBV29-1 to TRBJ2-7; unclear D gene. Trimming shortened V by 5 bases and J by 6 bases, and 14 bases separated the two germline ends. In germline, CDR1 is SQVTM, CDR2 ANQGSEA. The CDR3 loop spans 12 amino acids. CDR3 region: CSVPGSQGEQYF. In DNA, the CDR3 is TGCAGCGTTCCTGGGTCCCAAGGCGAGCAGTACTTC.

This chain connects TRBV7-8 to TRBJ1-4, with D unresolved. CDR3 length: 13 amino acids. Looked up from germline, CDR1 is SGHVS and CDR2 is FQNEAQ. Trimming stripped 2 bases from V and 3 bases from J, with 4 bases between. CDR3 DNA sequence: TGTGCCAGCAGCTTACCCTCTAATGAAAAACTGTTTTTT. It is translated as CASSLPSNEKLFF.

The chain combines TRBV19 with TRBJ2-7, with 8 bases lining up with TRBD1. J gave up 3 bases and V 6 bases, and 7 bases lay outside the gene matches. Germline CDR1 reads LNHDA; CDR2 reads SQIVND (reference sequence). CDR3 size: 14 residues. The CDR3 here is CASSRRQGSYEQYF. The CDR3 DNA reads TGTGCCAGTAGCCGACGACAGGGGAGCTACGAGCAGTACTTC.

The rearrangement joins TRBV11-1 to TRBJ2-5, with D tentatively TRBD1 (5 bases). The CDR3 spans 14 residues. Germline CDR1 and CDR2: SGHAT and FQDESV (reference sequence). V was pared by 1 base and J by 5 bases, with 11 bases between. CDR3 nucleotides: TGTGCCAGCAGCTTAGGGCAGGGAAGGGAGACCCAGTACTTC. This translates into CASSLGQGRETQYF.

This chain joins TRBV6-1 and TRBJ1-3; possible D gene TRBD1, 6 bases. Trimming cost V 6 bases and J 3 bases, with 12 bases left between them. The CDR3 is made up of 14 amino acids. From germline, CDR1 is MNHNS and CDR2 SASEGT. CDR3 amino acids: CASRRGFGGNTIYF. CDR3 nucleotides: TGTGCCAGCAGGAGGGGGTTCGGTGGAAACACCATATATTTT.